There are many counts of the clone carrying this T cell receptor (beta chain). The target antigen is unknown. At one end, the junction sequence differs from germline, possibly due to a read error. The CDR3 is made up of 14 amino acids. CDR1 and CDR2 (germline): SGHRS, YFSETQ. Template switching, a step in the protocol, added a universal primer site, and cDNA carried unique molecular identifiers. TCRdb re-analysed the 5' RACE reads in MiXCR, keeping a single row per CDR3 protein. The table includes 1.5 million to 2 million distinct CDR3 sequences, under 35% detected once. The sample is drawn from a study of identical twins. Study-wide points: Excess sharing by twins proved weaker in beta out-of-frame sequences. Among out-of-frame alpha sequences shared by twins, low generation probability occurred in excess. For cord blood, abundant beta clonotypes had fewer insertions, unlike memory repertoires, which showed none.

Sequencing was carried out using cord blood. This receptor was obtained from a newborn girl in good health. The chain couples TRBV5-1 to TRBJ2-7; possible D gene TRBD2, 6 bases. The CDR3 reads CASSLGGTYNEQYF. CDR3 in DNA: TGTGCCAGCAGCTTAGGCGGGACTTACAATGAGCAGTACTTC.